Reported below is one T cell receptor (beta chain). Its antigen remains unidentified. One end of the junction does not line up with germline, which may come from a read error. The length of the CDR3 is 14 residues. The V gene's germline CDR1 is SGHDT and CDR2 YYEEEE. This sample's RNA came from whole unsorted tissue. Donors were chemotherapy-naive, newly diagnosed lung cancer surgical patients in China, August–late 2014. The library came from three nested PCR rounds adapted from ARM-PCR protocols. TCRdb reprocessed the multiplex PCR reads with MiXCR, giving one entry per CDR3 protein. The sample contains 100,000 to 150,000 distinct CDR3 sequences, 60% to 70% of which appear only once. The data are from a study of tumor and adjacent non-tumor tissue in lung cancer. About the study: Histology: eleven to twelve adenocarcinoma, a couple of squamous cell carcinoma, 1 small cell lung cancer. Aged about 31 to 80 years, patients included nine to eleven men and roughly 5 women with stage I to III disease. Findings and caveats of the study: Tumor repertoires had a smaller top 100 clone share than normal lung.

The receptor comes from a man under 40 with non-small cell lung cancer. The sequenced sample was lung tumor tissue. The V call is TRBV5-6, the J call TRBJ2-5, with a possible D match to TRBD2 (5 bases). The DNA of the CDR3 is TGTGCCAGCATCAGCCTAGGAGGACGAGAGACCCAGTGCTTC. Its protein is CASISLGGRETQCF.